These 28 T cell receptor beta chains came from one sample sequenced in a study of cytomegalovirus exposure and HLA in healthy donors. A multiplex PCR was run with 60 Vbeta primers and 13 Jbeta primers. Measured with immunoSEQ multiplex PCR; TCRdb has only the in-frame clones, and not every one. The sample shows 150,000 to 200,000 clones, about 79% of them seen only once. The sequenced sample was PBMCs. Every receptor here comes from a man aged 18 to 30 in good health and CMV-seronegative.

This clone came up once. The V gene is TRBV9, the J gene TRBJ2-1; 10 positions agree with TRBD2. The CDR3 extends over 18 amino acids. CDR1 and CDR2 from the germline V gene are SGDLS and YYNGEE. The trim removed 4 bases at V and 4 bases at J, leaving 14 bases unmatched. CDR3 region: CASSPRIWTSGGYNEQFF. The CDR3, as DNA: TGTGCCAGCAGCCCCCGAATATGGACTAGCGGCGGGTACAATGAGCAGTTCTTC.

On this clone itself: The identical CDR3 is also encoded by other nucleotide sequences in the sample. The rearrangement links TRBV5-1 to TRBJ2-1; 8 nucleotides line up with TRBD2. This CDR3 contains 15 residues. V trimming: 0 bases; J trimming: 2 bases; junction bases outside the gene matches: 1. Germline V gene data show CDR1 as SGHRS and CDR2 as YFSETQ. Written as DNA, the CDR3 is TGCGCCAGCAGCTTGGAGGGACTAGCCTACAATGAGCAGTTCTTC. Its translation is CASSLEGLAYNEQFF.

J is TRBJ1-1 and V is TRBV6-1; weak D call: TRBD1 (5 bases). Germline-derived CDR1 and CDR2 are MNHNS and SASEGT. CDR3 length: 14 residues. The V end lost 2 bases, the J end lost 6 bases, and 13 bases lay between the germline ends. Here the CDR3 reads CASSELQAGAEAFF. CDR3 DNA: TGTGCCAGCAGTGAATTACAGGCGGGGGCTGAAGCTTTCTTT.

The chain has TRBV19 and TRBJ2-3; 8 positions match TRBD1. The CDR3 runs to 15 residues. Germline CDR1 reads LNHDA; CDR2 reads SQIVND (reference sequence). V was pared by 4 bases and J by 6 bases, with 9 bases of the junction left unmatched. The DNA for the CDR3 is TGTGCCAGTAGTACCACCGGACAGGGCAGGGATACGCAGTATTTT. As protein: CASSTTGQGRDTQYF. The full variable domain, with the rest looked up from reference TRBV19 and TRBJ2-3, is DGGITQSPKYLFRKEGQNVTLSCEQNLNHDAMYWYRQDPGQGLRLIYYSQIVNDFQKGDIAEGYSVSREKKESFPLTVTSAQKNPTAFYLCASSTTGQGRDTQYFGPGTRLTVL.

The V gene is TRBV28, the J gene TRBJ2-7, with 11 bases identical to TRBD2. The CDR3 extends over 16 amino acids. V lost 4 bases to trimming and J lost 4 bases; unmatched junction nucleotides: 9. Germline V CDR1 and CDR2: MDHEN, SYDVKM. The CDR3 bases are TGTGCCAGCAGTTCCCGACTAGCGGGGCGTCCTTACGAGCAGTACTTC. Protein: CASSSRLAGRPYEQYF.

The chain employs TRBV21-1 and TRBJ2-7; TRBD1 is taken as the D call from the table, unchecked against the DNA. TRBV21-1 constitutes a pseudogene. This CDR3 has 14 residues. This chain's CDR3 is CASSARTGSYEQYF. The CDR3 DNA reads TGTGCCAGCAGCGCCCGGACAGGGTCCTACGAGCAGTACTTC.

The J gene is TRBJ1-2, the V gene TRBV27; 8 nucleotides agree with TRBD1. Germline V gene sequence: CDR1 MNHEY, CDR2 SMNVEV (reference sequence). The CDR3 runs to 17 residues. J lost 4 bases, V lost 5 bases, and 15 bases had no gene match. CDR3 sequence reads: CASSPQQPQGVIYGYTF. The CDR3 region has the DNA TGTGCCAGCAGTCCCCAACAGCCACAGGGGGTTATCTATGGCTACACCTTC.

This clone was detected a few times. The rearrangement uses TRBV6-5 and TRBJ2-7, with no clear D. The V end was cut by 3 bases, the J end by 4 bases, with 7 bases between. There are 12 residues in the CDR3. Germline CDR1 MNHEY, CDR2 SVGAGI. The CDR3 region is CASSYGLYEQYF. CDR3 bases: TGTGCCAGCAGTTATGGTCTATACGAGCAGTACTTC.

This chain links TRBV10-3 with TRBJ1-2, with 7 bases aligning to TRBD1. Trimming took 5 bases from V and 4 from J; bases not matched to a gene: 7. The CDR3 covers 14 residues. Germline values: CDR1 ENHRY, CDR2 SYGVKD. The CDR3 sequence: CAISFDRVGYGYTF. CDR3 DNA: TGTGCCATCAGTTTCGACAGGGTGGGCTATGGCTACACCTTC.

This rearrangement joins TRBV27 to TRBJ2-1, with 9 bases fitting TRBD2. Trimming removed 7 bases from V and 9 bases from J; junction bases left unmatched: 7. The CDR3 sequence is 13 residues long. Per germline, CDR1 MNHEY and CDR2 SMNVEV (reference sequence). CDR3 in amino acids: CASTHAGGVEQFF. CDR3 coding DNA: TGTGCCAGCACCCACGCGGGAGGGGTTGAGCAGTTCTTC.

This clone has only a few counts. The chain combines TRBV27 with TRBJ1-3, with 8 bases fitting TRBD1. The CDR3 runs to 16 residues. Germline lookup yields CDR1 MNHEY and CDR2 SMNVEV (reference sequence). After removal of 3 bases from V and 1 base from J, the junction contained 5 bases not matched to a gene. DNA of the CDR3: TGTGCCAGCAGTTTGAGCGGACAGGGTTCTGGAAACACCATATATTTT. Amino acids: CASSLSGQGSGNTIYF.

The chain links TRBV5-1 to TRBJ2-2, with no clear D. The V gene's germline CDR1 is SGHRS and CDR2 YFSETQ. This CDR3 region has 14 residues. Trimming removed 0 bases from V and 1 base from J, with 4 bases in between. The CDR3 DNA is TGCGCCAGCAGCTTGGCGCGGAACACCGGGGAGCTGTTTTTT. Encoded protein: CASSLARNTGELFF.

The chain recombines TRBV5-4 with TRBJ2-1; maybe TRBD2 (6 bases). V was cut by 5 bases and J by 5 bases, with 17 bases left in between. There are 15 residues in the CDR3. The V gene's germline CDR1 is SGHNT and CDR2 YYREEE (reference sequence). In DNA, the CDR3 is TGTGCCAGCAGTGACGAACCAGGGAGGAACAATGAGCAGTTCTTC. Amino acid sequence: CASSDEPGRNNEQFF. Using reference TRBV5-4 and TRBJ2-1 for the parts outside the CDR3, the full variable domain is ETGVTQSPTHLIKTRGQQVTLRCSSQSGHNTVSWYQQALGQGPQFIFQYYREEENGRGNFPPRFSGLQFPNYSSELNVNALELDDSALYLCASSDEPGRNNEQFFGPGTRLTVL.

This chain links TRBV30 with TRBJ2-7; the match to TRBD2 covers 11 bases. With V trimmed by 2 bases and J by 1 base, 7 bases remained unmatched. Germline V gene lookup returns CDR1 GTSNPN and CDR2 SVGIG (reference sequence). The CDR3 sequence is 16 residues long. In DNA, the CDR3 is TGTGCCTGGAGTCCCCCTATAGCGGGAGGGTCCTACGAGCAGTACTTC. Translation gives CAWSPPIAGGSYEQYF.

This chain connects TRBV19 to TRBJ1-5; no clear D gene. Germline CDR1 LNHDA, CDR2 SQIVND (reference sequence). The CDR3 sequence is 13 residues long. V was trimmed by 0 bases and J by 11 bases, leaving 11 bases between them. CDR3 in DNA: TGTGCCAGTAGTATAGATCGAGGGAGCGCCCAGCATTTT. This gives the protein CASSIDRGSAQHF.

V and J are TRBV15 and TRBJ2-1, with TRBD2 matching 12 bases. The CDR3 runs 16 residues. Germline values: CDR1 LNHNV, CDR2 YYDKDF (reference sequence). With 5 bases clipped from V and 7 bases from J, the junction kept 9 bases outside the gene matches. The CDR3 spells CATSPVLAGGLNEQFF. The CDR3 DNA reads TGTGCCACCAGCCCCGTACTAGCGGGGGGCCTGAATGAGCAGTTCTTC. Full variable domain (rest looked up from reference TRBV15 and TRBJ2-1): DAMVIQNPRYQVTQFGKPVTLSCSQTLNHNVMYWYQQKSSQAPKLLFHYYDKDFNNEADTPDNFQSRRPNTSFCFLDIRSPGLGDTAMYLCATSPVLAGGLNEQFFGPGTRLTVL.

J is TRBJ2-7 and V is TRBV28, with 10 nucleotides matching TRBD2. V was pared by 5 bases and J by 3 bases, with 10 bases of the junction left unmatched. There are 16 residues in the CDR3. The germline V gene encodes CDR1 MDHEN and CDR2 SYDVKM. The CDR3 here is CASSDYRLAGLYEQYF. DNA of the CDR3: TGTGCCAGCAGTGACTATCGACTAGCGGGCCTCTACGAGCAGTACTTC.

The genes are TRBV27 and TRBJ2-7; weak D call: TRBD2 (6 bases). The length of the CDR3 is 15 residues. Germline V gene data show CDR1 as MNHEY and CDR2 as SMNVEV (reference sequence). The V end lost 6 bases, the J end lost 3 bases, and 18 bases lay between the germline ends. The CDR3 loop is CASRRVAATNYEQYF. The CDR3, as DNA: TGTGCCAGCAGACGAGTAGCGGCTACGAACTACGAGCAGTACTTC.

This chain links TRBV30 with TRBJ1-6; 9 nucleotides line up with TRBD1. The ends lost 4 bases at V and 10 bases at J; junction bases unmatched: 5. CDR3 length: 13 amino acids. Germline CDR1 is GTSNPN and CDR2 is SVGIG (reference sequence). In DNA, the CDR3 is TGTGCCTGGAATGTACAGGGGGCCTCACCCCTCCACTTT. This gives the protein CAWNVQGASPLHF.

The V call is TRBV7-3, the J call TRBJ2-3, with D possibly TRBD2 on 5 matching bases. Trimming removed 5 bases at V and 4 bases at J, with 16 bases between. The germline V gene has CDR1 SGHTA and CDR2 FQGTGA. The CDR3 length is 15 residues. The CDR3 bases are TGTGCCAGCAGCACGTCGGGGATGGAAGCAGATACGCAGTATTTT. Its translation: CASSTSGMEADTQYF.

This sequence joins TRBV6-6 and TRBJ1-1; the D is unclear. Trimming cost V 6 bases and J 0 bases, with 11 bases left between them. Germline values: CDR1 MNHNY, CDR2 SVGAGI (reference sequence). CDR3 length: 14 amino acids. CDR3 DNA: TGTGCCAGCAGCCACGCCCCAGTGAACACTGAAGCTTTCTTT. Its translation is CASSHAPVNTEAFF.

This clone was observed at least ten times. J is TRBJ2-1 and V is TRBV10-3; tentatively, D is TRBD2 (6 bases). V lost 7 bases and J 6 bases, leaving 10 bases between the germline ends. Germline CDR1 is ENHRY and CDR2 is SYGVKD. The length of the CDR3 is 12 residues. The DNA of the CDR3 is TGTGCCATCAACACCGGGAGCAATGAGCAGTTCTTC. This sequence encodes CAINTGSNEQFF.

The V and J genes are TRBV27 and TRBJ2-5; no clear D. Germline CDR1 and CDR2: MNHEY and SMNVEV (reference sequence). V lost 11 bases, J lost 5 bases, and 12 bases lay in between. CDR3 size: 11 residues. The CDR3 nucleotides are TGTGCCTTAATGGTTAGTGAGACCCAGTACTTC. It is translated as CALMVSETQYF.

This clone was counted only a few times. The chain uses TRBV5-1 and TRBJ2-5; TRBD1 agrees at 12 bases. V lost 0 bases and J lost 5; bases outside the gene matches: 8. Per the germline V gene, CDR1 is SGHRS and CDR2 is YFSETQ. The CDR3 length is 17 residues. In DNA, the CDR3 is TGCGCCAGCAGCTTGGGGGGACAGGGGGCGAGAATGGAGACCCAGTACTTC. Encoded protein: CASSLGGQGARMETQYF. The whole variable domain, filled in from reference TRBV5-1 and TRBJ2-5, reads KAGVTQTPRYLIKTRGQQVTLSCSPISGHRSVSWYQQTPGQGLQFLFEYFSETQRNKGNFPGRFSGRQFSNSRSEMNVSTLELGDSALYLCASSLGGQGARMETQYFGPGTRLLVL.

The V and J genes are TRBV2 and TRBJ2-5, with 11 bases lining up with TRBD2. The CDR3 is 17 residues long. V shed 8 bases and J 4 bases; nucleotides not matched to a gene: 15. Per germline, CDR1 SNHLY and CDR2 FYNNEI. This CDR3 is CASVGGSGRASPETQYF. The DNA of the CDR3 is TGTGCCAGCGTTGGGGGTAGCGGGAGGGCCTCTCCAGAGACCCAGTACTTC.

V and J are TRBV4-2 and TRBJ1-2, with 11 nucleotides matching TRBD1. The germline gives CDR1 LGHNA, CDR2 YNFKEQ. V lost 4 bases to trimming and J lost 10 bases; unmatched junction nucleotides: 20. The CDR3 totals 18 residues. The CDR3 DNA reads TGTGCCAGCAGCCTCAAGCCCACCCCGGGACAGGGGGAACTTTCCTACACCTTC. This gives the protein CASSLKPTPGQGELSYTF.

V usage is TRBV7-2 and J usage is TRBJ2-7; tentatively, D is TRBD1 (5 bases). Germline values: CDR1 SGHTA, CDR2 FQGNSA. The CDR3 is 14 amino acids. The V end lost 5 bases, the J end lost 1 base, and 12 bases lay between the germline ends. CDR3 nucleotide sequence: TGTGCCAGCAGCCTCGCACAGGCTTCCTACGAGCAGTACTTC. This gives the protein CASSLAQASYEQYF.

This chain connects TRBV5-6 to TRBJ2-7; unclear D gene. Germline values: CDR1 SGHDT, CDR2 YYEEEE. V was clipped by 0 bases and J by 6 bases, with 13 bases between them. CDR3 length equals 14 residues. In nucleotides, the CDR3 is TGTGCCAGCAGCTTGGGATCCTCGAGGAGCGAGCAGTACTTC. Protein sequence: CASSLGSSRSEQYF.